This T cell receptor beta chain comes out of a study of response to subunit inactivated influenza vaccine. General observations from the study: New T cells are recruited in small numbers by each seasonal influenza vaccination, according to the authors' suggestion.

Concerning this clonotype: Its target is not known.

TCRdb re-called the RT-PCR reads through MiXCR, storing one row per CDR3 protein. In the table there are 500,000 to 600,000 distinct CDR3 sequences, 13% to 15% of which are singletons. CDR3 length: 17 residues. J was trimmed by 9 bases and V by 0 bases; bases with no gene match: 11. CDR1 is LGHNA and CDR2 is YNFKEQ in the germline V gene. The sequence derives from a man in his fifties who received an inactivated influenza vaccine. The input for sequencing was PBMCs from blood, taken 11 to 12 days after vaccination. V usage is TRBV4-2 and J usage is TRBJ1-6; TRBD1 matches 7 bases. The CDR3 DNA is TGTGCCAGCAGCCAAGAACCCCACAGGGGAGTGCGTTCACCCCTCCACTTT. As protein: CASSQEPHRGVRSPLHF.